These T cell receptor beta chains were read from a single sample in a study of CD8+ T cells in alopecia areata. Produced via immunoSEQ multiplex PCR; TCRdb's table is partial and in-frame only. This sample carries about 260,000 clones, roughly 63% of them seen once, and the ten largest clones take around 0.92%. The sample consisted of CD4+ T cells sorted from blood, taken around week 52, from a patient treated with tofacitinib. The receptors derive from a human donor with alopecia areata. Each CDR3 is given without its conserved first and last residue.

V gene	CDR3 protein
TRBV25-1	ASSGRRWDGYT
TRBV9	ASSARRTSGKWGSYNEQF
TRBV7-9	ASSLLRNTEAF
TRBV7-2	ASIPTASTDTQY
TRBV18	ASSPTRGAQNTEAF
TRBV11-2	ASGHRYTEAF
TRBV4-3	ASSRAGGAEAF
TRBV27	ASSSYRGAKGYT
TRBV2	ASRGTDTQY
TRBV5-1	ASRRQGASGELF
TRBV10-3	AIRRAGDASYEQY
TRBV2	ASGDKNYGYT
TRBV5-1	ASSSTGASYEQY
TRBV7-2	ASSPGLGWQPQH
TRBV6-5	ASSYSGESNYGYT
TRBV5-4	ASSGGLAGPPYEQY
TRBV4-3	ASSQDGSSGANVLT
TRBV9	ASNLGGTGELF
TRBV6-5	ASSQRTGELF
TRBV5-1	ASSLEGRADTQY
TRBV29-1	SVGQYNEQF
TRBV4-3	ASSQDFVVSYEQY
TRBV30	VQSGANTGELF
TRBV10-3	AISEFKRTVDSYEQY
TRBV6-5	ASRGPTSGNTIY
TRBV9	ASSVTPGLAGSTDTQY
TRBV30	AWSRDSSNQPQH
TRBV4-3	ASSRSRADFLEQY
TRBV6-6	ASYITGGGTDTQY
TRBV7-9	ASSYILQETQY
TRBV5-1	ASSHSDTQY
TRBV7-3	ASSFTGEGTDTQY
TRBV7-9	ASSVSGYKDT
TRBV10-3	AITKGDLQGETQY
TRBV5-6	ASSLAVAGGTDTQY
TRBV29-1	SVGAGQGRSTDTQY
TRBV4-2	ASSQSGGGTQY
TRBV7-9	ASSFGQGRTEAF
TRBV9	ASSLGGLETQY
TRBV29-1	SVEDPKTQY
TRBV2	ASSGLGPDYNEQF